This is a list of T cell receptor beta chains from one sample in a study of identical twins. TCRdb passed the 5' RACE reads through MiXCR, listing each CDR3 protein once. The profile shows some 500,000 distinct CDR3 sequences, approximately 10% of them singletons. These data also formed part of another study, on yellow fever vaccine responses in identical twins.

Input material: PBMCs. The source of these receptors is a woman aged 18 to 35 in good health. Each CDR3 is given with its conserved first and last residue. Each record gives: V gene, D gene, J gene, clone size, CDR3 DNA, CDR3 protein. D genes are given only for firm matches. Size tells how often a clone was seen (once, few, many) or the class of an expanded clone, and some rows leave it out.

>TRBV5-6|TRBD2|TRBJ2-1|many
TGTGCCAGCGGGGGGACTAGCAGATCACACAATGAGCAGTTCTTC
CASGGTSRSHNEQFF
>TRBV3-1|NA|TRBJ2-3|NA
TGTGCCAGCAGCCAAGGACGGGGGGCCAACACAGATACGCAGTATTTT
CASSQGRGANTDTQYF
>TRBV5-1|TRBD2|TRBJ2-1|NA
TGCGCCAGCAGCTTTCCGGGACTAGCGGGCTCCCGCCGTCTGTTCTTC
CASSFPGLAGSRRLFF
>TRBV5-1|TRBD1|TRBJ2-5|NA
TGCGCCAGCAGCCTTACACAGGGGGCTGTCGAGACCCAGTACTTC
CASSLTQGAVETQYF
>TRBV20-1|TRBD2|TRBJ2-7|few
TGCAGTGCTTCCCTAGCGGGATACGAGCAGTACTTC
CSASLAGYEQYF
>TRBV28|NA|TRBJ2-7|NA
TGTGCCAGCAGTTCCTGGGTAAAAGTACGCGAGCAGTACTTC
CASSSWVKVREQYF
>TRBV19|NA|TRBJ2-1|NA
TGTGCGAGTACGCTGTCTTCAACTTTGGGCAATGAGCAGTTCTTC
CASTLSSTLGNEQFF
>TRBV12-3/TRBV12-4|NA|TRBJ1-1|many
TGTGCCAGCAGTTTTGGCCAGGGAGGCACTGAAGCTTTCTTT
CASSFGQGGTEAFF
>TRBV20-1|TRBD2|TRBJ2-7|few
TGCAGTGCCCCCCTAGGGACTAGCGGTACCTACGAGCAGTACTTC
CSAPLGTSGTYEQYF
>TRBV20-1|NA|TRBJ2-5|few
TGCAGTGATGGTGGCCGGAACCGGGCCCAGTACTTC
CSDGGRNRAQYF
>TRBV3-1|NA|TRBJ2-1|NA
TGTGCCAGCAGCCAAACGGGACCGCGGGGGCCCTCCTACAATGAGCAGTTCTTC
CASSQTGPRGPSYNEQFF
>TRBV7-3|NA|TRBJ2-5|many
TGTGCCAGCAGCTTATCTCTATTCGAGACCCAGTACTTC
CASSLSLFETQYF
>TRBV4-3|TRBD1|TRBJ1-5|NA
TGCGCCAGCAGCCAAGTGACAGGGGGCGATCAGCCCCAGCATTTT
CASSQVTGGDQPQHF
>TRBV3-1|TRBD1|TRBJ2-5|few
TGTGCCAGCAGCCAAGACCCGACAGGGTCAGAGACCCAGTACTTC
CASSQDPTGSETQYF
>TRBV2|NA|TRBJ1-5|many
TGTGCCAGCAGTGATGGGGGATTGACATCTGGCAATCAGCCCCAGCATTTT
CASSDGGLTSGNQPQHF
>TRBV4-2|NA|TRBJ1-1|few
TGTGCCAGCAGCCAGGTGCAGGGGAACACTGAAGCTTTCTTT
CASSQVQGNTEAFF
>TRBV27|NA|TRBJ1-5|few
TGTGCCAGCAGCCCGACAGTATTCAATCAGCCCCAGCATTTT
CASSPTVFNQPQHF
>TRBV4-2|NA|TRBJ2-5|few
TGTGCCAGCAGCCAAGTAGGCGGAGGGGTCGAGACCCAGTACTTC
CASSQVGGGVETQYF
>TRBV5-1|NA|TRBJ2-1|many
TGCGCCAGCAGCTTGCTAGTTGCCCCAGGCTCCTACAATGAGCAGTTCTTC
CASSLLVAPGSYNEQFF
>TRBV24-1|NA|TRBJ1-1|NA
TGTGCCACCCAACAGGGATCCGACACTGAAGCTTTCTTT
CATQQGSDTEAFF
>TRBV6-5|NA|TRBJ2-7|NA
TGTGCCAGCAGTTACTCCTTAGCGGTGATCTACGAGCAGTACTTC
CASSYSLAVIYEQYF
>TRBV4-1|TRBD1|TRBJ2-7|NA
TGCGCCAGCAGCTACCGGGACAGGGGGTCCGAGCAGTACTTC
CASSYRDRGSEQYF
>TRBV12-5|NA|TRBJ2-3|many
TGTGCTAGTGGGAGTGGGGAAGATACGCAGTATTTT
CASGSGEDTQYF
>TRBV25-1|TRBD2|TRBJ2-2|few
TGTGCCAGCAGTGTAGCGGGAGCAGGCGGGGAGCTGTTTTTT
CASSVAGAGGELFF
>TRBV6-5|TRBD2|TRBJ2-3|NA
TGTGCCAGCAGTTTCACGACTAGCGGGGACACAGATACGCAGTATTTT
CASSFTTSGDTDTQYF
>TRBV6-1|TRBD2|TRBJ2-7|NA
TGTGCCAGCAGTGCATTAACTAGCGGAATCTACGAGCAGTACTTC
CASSALTSGIYEQYF